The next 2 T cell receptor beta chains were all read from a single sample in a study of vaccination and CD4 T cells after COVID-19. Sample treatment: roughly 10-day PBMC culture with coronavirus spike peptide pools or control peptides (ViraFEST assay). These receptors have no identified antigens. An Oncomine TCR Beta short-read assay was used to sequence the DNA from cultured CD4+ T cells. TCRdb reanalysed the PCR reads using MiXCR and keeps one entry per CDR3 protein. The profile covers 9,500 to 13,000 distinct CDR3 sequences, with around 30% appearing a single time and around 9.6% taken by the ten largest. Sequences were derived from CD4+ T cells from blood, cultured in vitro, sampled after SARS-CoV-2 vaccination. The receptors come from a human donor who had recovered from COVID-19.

The chain's CDR3 is CASNERWNTEAFF. For the CDR3, the DNA is TGTGCCAGCAACGAACGATGGAACACTGAAGCTTTCTTT. The chain couples TRBV5-4 to TRBJ1-1, with D hard to call. Trimming removed 6 bases from V and 1 base from J, with 10 bases in between. This CDR3 comprises 13 residues. Germline V CDR1 and CDR2: SGHNT, YYREEE (reference sequence).

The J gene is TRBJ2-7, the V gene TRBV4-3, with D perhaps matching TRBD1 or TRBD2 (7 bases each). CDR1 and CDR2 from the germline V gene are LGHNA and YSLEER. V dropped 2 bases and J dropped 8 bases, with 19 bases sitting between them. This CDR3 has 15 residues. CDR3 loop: CASSQRQGGGGKQYF. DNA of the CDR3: TGCGCCAGCAGCCAACGACAGGGAGGGGGTGGCAAGCAGTACTTC.